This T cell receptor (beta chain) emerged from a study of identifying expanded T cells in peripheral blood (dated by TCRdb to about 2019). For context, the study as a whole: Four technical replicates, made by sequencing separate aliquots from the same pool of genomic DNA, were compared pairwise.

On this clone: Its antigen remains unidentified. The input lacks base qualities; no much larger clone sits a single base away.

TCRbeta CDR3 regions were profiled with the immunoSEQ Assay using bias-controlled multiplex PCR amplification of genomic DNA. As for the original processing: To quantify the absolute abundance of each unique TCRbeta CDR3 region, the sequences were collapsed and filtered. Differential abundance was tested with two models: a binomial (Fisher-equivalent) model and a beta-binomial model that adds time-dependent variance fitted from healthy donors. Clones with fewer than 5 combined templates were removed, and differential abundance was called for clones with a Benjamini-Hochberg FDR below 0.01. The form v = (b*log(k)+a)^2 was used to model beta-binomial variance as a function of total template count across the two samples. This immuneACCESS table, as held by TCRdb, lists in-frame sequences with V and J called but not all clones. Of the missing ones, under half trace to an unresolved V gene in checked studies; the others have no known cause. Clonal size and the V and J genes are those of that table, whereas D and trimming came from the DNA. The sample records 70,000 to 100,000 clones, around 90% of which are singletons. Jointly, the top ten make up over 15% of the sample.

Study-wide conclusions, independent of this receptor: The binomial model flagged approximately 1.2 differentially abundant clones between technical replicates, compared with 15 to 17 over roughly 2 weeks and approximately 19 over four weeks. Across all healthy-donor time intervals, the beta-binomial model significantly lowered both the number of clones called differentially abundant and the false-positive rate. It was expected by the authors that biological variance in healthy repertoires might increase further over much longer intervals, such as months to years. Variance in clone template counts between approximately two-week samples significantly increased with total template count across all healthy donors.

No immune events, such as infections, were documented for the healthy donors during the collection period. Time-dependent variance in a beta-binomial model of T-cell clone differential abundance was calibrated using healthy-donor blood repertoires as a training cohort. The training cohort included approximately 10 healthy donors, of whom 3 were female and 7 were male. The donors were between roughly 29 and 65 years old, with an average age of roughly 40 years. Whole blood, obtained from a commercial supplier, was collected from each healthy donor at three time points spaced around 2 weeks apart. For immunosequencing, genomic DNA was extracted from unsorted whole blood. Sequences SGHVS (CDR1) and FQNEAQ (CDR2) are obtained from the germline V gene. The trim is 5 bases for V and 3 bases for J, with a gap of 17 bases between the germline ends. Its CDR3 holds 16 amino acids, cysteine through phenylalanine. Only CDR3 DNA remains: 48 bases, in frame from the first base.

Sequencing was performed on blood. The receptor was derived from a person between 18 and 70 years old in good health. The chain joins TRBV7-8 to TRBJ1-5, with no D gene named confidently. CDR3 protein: CASSPGSPIYNQPQHF. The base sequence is TGTGCCAGCAGCCCCGGGTCCCCGATTTACAATCAGCCCCAGCATTTT.